Listed below are T cell receptor beta chains from one sample, sequenced in a study of T cell repertoires in cytomegalovirus infection. Using its own MiXCR run on the reads, TCRdb lists one record per CDR3 protein. This sample has about 300,000 distinct CDR3 sequences; roughly a tenth occur once, and the top ten carry approximately 2.3%. Sequencing used PBMCs. Every receptor here comes from a human donor in good health (CMV status not recorded). Some clones in this sample may be carry-over from other donors' samples. Each CDR3 is given with its conserved first and last residue. The D gene is left open where the match is weak. Clone size, where shown, is once, few, many, or a class for clones that have expanded.

D	size	V	J	CDR3	DNA
TRBD1	many	TRBV28	TRBJ1-2	CASSSPGQLNYGYTF	TGTGCCAGCAGTTCACCGGGACAGCTTAACTATGGCTACACCTTC
.	many	TRBV7-2	TRBJ1-6	CASSLDWSRDNSPLHF	TGTGCCAGCAGCTTAGATTGGTCCAGGGATAATTCACCCCTCCACTTT
.	many	TRBV29-1	TRBJ1-3	CSVEVRIENTIYF	TGCAGCGTTGAAGTTAGAATAGAAAACACCATATATTTT
.	many	TRBV28	TRBJ1-1	CASSLGGSRTEAFF	TGTGCCAGCAGTCTAGGAGGGAGCCGCACTGAAGCTTTCTTT
TRBD2	many	TRBV5-1	TRBJ2-1	CASSRLAGLNNEQFF	TGCGCCAGCAGCCGACTAGCGGGGCTCAACAATGAGCAGTTCTTC
TRBD2	many	TRBV7-6	TRBJ2-3	CASRPGLTSSTDTQYF	TGTGCCAGCAGACCGGGACTAACGTCTAGCACAGATACGCAGTATTTT
.	few	TRBV7-9	TRBJ2-5	CASSLVGQETQYF	TGTGCCAGCAGCTTAGTCGGGCAAGAGACCCAGTACTTC
.	many	TRBV7-2	TRBJ2-6	CASSLMTSGANVLTF	TGTGCCAGCAGCTTAATGACTTCTGGGGCCAACGTCCTGACTTTC
.	many	TRBV20-1	TRBJ1-6	CSAPDQGSSYNSPLHF	TGCAGTGCGCCAGACCAGGGGAGCTCCTATAATTCACCCCTCCACTTT
TRBD1	many	TRBV2	TRBJ1-5	CASSGVDRAQPQHF	TGTGCCAGCAGTGGCGTGGACAGGGCTCAGCCCCAGCATTTT
TRBD1	many	TRBV29-1	TRBJ2-7	CSVEVDRGYEQYF	TGCAGCGTTGAGGTGGACAGGGGCTACGAGCAGTACTTC
TRBD2	many	TRBV27	TRBJ2-1	CASRAGPYNEQFF	TGTGCCAGCAGAGCGGGGCCCTACAATGAGCAGTTCTTC
TRBD2	.	TRBV6-6	TRBJ2-5	CATGGGGETQYF	TGTGCCACGGGGGGGGGTGGGGAGACCCAGTACTTC
.	many	TRBV7-2	TRBJ2-7	CASSLGRGQIYEQYF	TGTGCCAGCAGCCTAGGTCGGGGGCAGATCTACGAGCAGTACTTC
.	.	TRBV7-2	TRBJ2-5	CASSLASWVGETQYF	TGTGCCAGCAGCTTAGCGAGTTGGGTTGGAGAGACCCAGTACTTC
.	many	TRBV7-6	TRBJ1-1	CASSLAGLGEAFF	TGTGCCAGCAGCTTAGCGGGCCTCGGAGAAGCTTTCTTT
.	many	TRBV12-3/TRBV12-4	TRBJ1-1	CASSLRAGTNTEAFF	TGTGCCAGCAGTTTAAGGGCAGGTACGAACACTGAAGCTTTCTTT